The rows below give T cell receptor beta chains drawn from one sample of a study of regulatory T cells in long-lasting Graves disease. One entry per CDR3 protein, called by TCRdb with MiXCR from the multiplex PCR reads. This table has about 530,000 distinct CDR3 sequences, about 16% appearing once. The same sample was also studied in work on T cells in Graves' hyperthyroidism and ophthalmopathy.

Sample: peripheral blood mononuclear cells (PBMCs), taken at new diagnosis, from a patient treated with antithyroid drugs. The source of these receptors is a woman aged 35-60 years with Graves disease. Each CDR3 is given with its conserved first and last residue. The D gene is left open where the match is weak. Clone sizes are given selectively: once, few, many, or a class where the clone is expanded.

TRBD1,TRBJ1-1,many,TRBV20-1,TGCAGTGCCCCCGGACAGGGCGAGACTGAAGCTTTCTTT,CSAPGQGETEAFF
NA,TRBJ1-5,NA,TRBV19,TGTGCCAGTAGTATGAAGGCTCTCAATCAGCCCCAGCATTTT,CASSMKALNQPQHF
NA,TRBJ1-4,few,TRBV20-1,TGCAGTGCTCGGGACACTAGGAATGAAAAACTGTTTTTT,CSARDTRNEKLFF
NA,TRBJ1-5,many,TRBV6-1,TGTGCCAGCAGTCCTCACGATGGTAGCGATCAGCCCCAGCATTTT,CASSPHDGSDQPQHF
TRBD1,TRBJ1-2,many,TRBV12-3/TRBV12-4,TGTGCCAGCAGTGACGGACAGGCCTATTATGGCTACACCTTC,CASSDGQAYYGYTF
NA,TRBJ1-6,NA,TRBV3-1,TGTGCCAGCAGCCAAAAATGGAGTAATTCACCCCTCCACTTT,CASSQKWSNSPLHF
NA,TRBJ1-2,NA,TRBV2,TGTGCCAGCAGTGAATCTCGGGGAAACTCTAACTATGGCTACACCTTC,CASSESRGNSNYGYTF
TRBD1,TRBJ1-2,many,TRBV20-1,TGCAGTGCCCCGGAACAGGGGGGCTATGGCTACACCTTC,CSAPEQGGYGYTF
NA,TRBJ1-2,many,TRBV29-1,TGCAGCGCCGGGGACACTAACTATGGCTACACCTTC,CSAGDTNYGYTF
NA,TRBJ1-6,many,TRBV3-1,TGTGCCAGCAGCCAAGAGGGTTCACCCCTCCACTTT,CASSQEGSPLHF
TRBD1,TRBJ2-1,NA,TRBV28,TGTGCCAGCAGTCCCAGGGACAGGGGGTGGGGAACCTACAATGAGCAGTTCTTC,CASSPRDRGWGTYNEQFF
NA,TRBJ1-2,many,TRBV2,TGTGCCAGCAGTGATGCCGCCCCTAACTATGGCTACACCTTC,CASSDAAPNYGYTF
NA,TRBJ2-7,once,TRBV12-3/TRBV12-4,TGCGCCAGCAGCCAAGAGGGGGGGCCTAGCTCCTACGAGCAGTACTTC,CASSQEGGPSSYEQYF
NA,TRBJ2-2,few,TRBV4-2,TGTGCCAGCAGGGGAGTGAACCAGGAAACCGGGGAGCTGTTTTTT,CASRGVNQETGELFF
TRBD2,TRBJ2-3,many,TRBV6-2/TRBV6-3,TGTGCCAGCACTTCTTCTAGCGGGACCCTCACAGATACGCAGTATTTT,CASTSSSGTLTDTQYF
TRBD2,TRBJ2-1,NA,TRBV19,TGTGCCAGTAGTACCCTAGGATCATGGCGGGGGGAATACAATGAGCAGTTCTTC,CASSTLGSWRGEYNEQFF
NA,TRBJ1-1,NA,TRBV29-1,TGCAGCTCAAAGGGGGGGCATTCTGACACTGAAGCTTTCTTT,CSSKGGHSDTEAFF
NA,TRBJ1-5,few,TRBV19,TGTGCCATTCCGGGGGCAAGTCGGGATCAGCCCCAGCATTTT,CAIPGASRDQPQHF
NA,TRBJ2-1,NA,TRBV27,TGTGCCAGCAGTTTTCGGGGATACGGAGACAATGAGCAGTTCTTC,CASSFRGYGDNEQFF
NA,TRBJ2-7,many,TRBV28,TGTGCCAGCAGTTCGGGGAAGTACGAGCAGTACTTC,CASSSGKYEQYF
NA,TRBJ2-1,few,TRBV5-1,TGCGCCAGCAGCTTTATCCAGGGAGCCTACAATGAGCAGTTCTTC,CASSFIQGAYNEQFF
NA,TRBJ1-4,many,TRBV6-1,TGTGCCGTGGGGGAAAAACTGTTTTTT,CAVGEKLFF
TRBD1,TRBJ2-1,many,TRBV7-2,TGTGCCAGCAGCTTCCGGGACAGGGCGTACAATGAGCAGTTCTTC,CASSFRDRAYNEQFF
TRBD1,TRBJ1-1,few,TRBV10-3,TGTGCCATCAGCGAGCAGGGGGGCAGTGAAGCTTTCTTT,CAISEQGGSEAFF
NA,TRBJ1-5,many,TRBV6-5,TGTGCCAGCAGTTACGGCTATCAGCCCCAGCATTTT,CASSYGYQPQHF
NA,TRBJ1-6,few,TRBV7-2,TGTGCCAGCAGCGCATCGCGGCCGGGGCCCAGCTCCTATAATTCACCCCTCCACTTT,CASSASRPGPSSYNSPLHF
TRBD1,TRBJ1-4,many,TRBV2,TGTGCCAGCAGGACCGGGACAGGGGGAGAAAAACTGTTTTTT,CASRTGTGGEKLFF
NA,TRBJ1-6,many,TRBV11-2,TGTGCCAGCAGCCCCTCCGCTGAATCACCCCTCCACTTT,CASSPSAESPLHF
NA,TRBJ1-2,many,TRBV27,TGTGCCAGCAGGGGGAGGGGCTCGAACTATGGCTACACCTTC,CASRGRGSNYGYTF
NA,TRBJ2-7,many,TRBV7-8,TGTGCCAGCAGCTTAGGGACCTCAGCGGGTTACGAGCAGTACTTC,CASSLGTSAGYEQYF
TRBD1,TRBJ2-3,many,TRBV11-2,TGTGCCAGCAGCTTTAAAGGGGGCTCGACAGATACGCAGTATTTT,CASSFKGGSTDTQYF
NA,TRBJ1-2,many,TRBV5-1,TGCGCCAGCAGCGACCCGGGACGGATCTATGGCTACACCTTC,CASSDPGRIYGYTF
TRBD2,TRBJ2-5,many,TRBV6-1,TGTGCCAGCAGCCCAACTAGCGAGGGAGAGACCCAGTACTTC,CASSPTSEGETQYF
NA,TRBJ1-5,few,TRBV4-1,TGCGCCAGCAGCCAAGTAGGGGAGCCCCAGCATTTT,CASSQVGEPQHF
TRBD2,TRBJ2-2,NA,TRBV5-5,TGTGCCAGCAGCTCGACTAGCGGGGGGCCGGGCACCGGGGAGCTGTTTTTT,CASSSTSGGPGTGELFF
TRBD1,TRBJ1-6,many,TRBV28,TGTGCCATCCCAGGGGTGGGACAGGGACTTAATTCACCCCTCCACTTT,CAIPGVGQGLNSPLHF
TRBD1,TRBJ1-5,few,TRBV3-1,TGTGCCAGCAGCCGGACCTCAGGGGGCAGTCAGCCCCAGCATTTT,CASSRTSGGSQPQHF
NA,TRBJ2-7,few,TRBV10-2,TGCGCCAGCAAGACAGGGAGGCGCTACGAGCAGTACTTC,CASKTGRRYEQYF
NA,TRBJ2-7,many,TRBV29-1,TGCAGCGTTGAAGGGGGCTCGGTGGGGGAGCAGTACTTC,CSVEGGSVGEQYF
TRBD2,TRBJ2-7,many,TRBV27,TGTGCCAGCACTGAGCGGGGGGGTTCCTACGAGCAGTACTTC,CASTERGGSYEQYF
TRBD2,TRBJ2-3,NA,TRBV29-1,TGCAGCGTATTCGCTAGCGGGGGAGATACGCAGTATTTT,CSVFASGGDTQYF
TRBD1,TRBJ1-5,many,TRBV2,TGTGCCAGCAGTGAGACAGGGGTCAATCAGCCCCAGCATTTT,CASSETGVNQPQHF
NA,TRBJ2-7,many,TRBV12-3/TRBV12-4,TGTGCCAGCTGCCGGACAACACCCCAGCAGTACTTC,CASCRTTPQQYF
TRBD1,TRBJ1-2,many,TRBV29-1,TGCAGCGTTGGACAGGGCCAATATGGCTACACCTTC,CSVGQGQYGYTF
NA,TRBJ1-4,many,TRBV30,TGTGCCTGGATGGGAGGCAGTGAAAAACTGTTTTTT,CAWMGGSEKLFF
TRBD1,TRBJ1-2,few,TRBV3-1,TGTGCCAGCAGCCAGGAGGCGGGACAGGGGGACTATGGCTACACCTTC,CASSQEAGQGDYGYTF
TRBD2,TRBJ2-5,NA,TRBV11-2,TGTGCCAGCAGCACCCCTTCGGGGGGGCCAGCGACCCAGTACTTC,CASSTPSGGPATQYF
NA,TRBJ1-5,few,TRBV20-1,TGCAGTGCTAGACCTGGGGTGGCGGGGCCCCAGCATTTT,CSARPGVAGPQHF
TRBD1,TRBJ1-1,many,TRBV5-1,TGCGCCAGCAGCACCGGACAGGGTTCGACTCCTGAAGCTTTCTTT,CASSTGQGSTPEAFF